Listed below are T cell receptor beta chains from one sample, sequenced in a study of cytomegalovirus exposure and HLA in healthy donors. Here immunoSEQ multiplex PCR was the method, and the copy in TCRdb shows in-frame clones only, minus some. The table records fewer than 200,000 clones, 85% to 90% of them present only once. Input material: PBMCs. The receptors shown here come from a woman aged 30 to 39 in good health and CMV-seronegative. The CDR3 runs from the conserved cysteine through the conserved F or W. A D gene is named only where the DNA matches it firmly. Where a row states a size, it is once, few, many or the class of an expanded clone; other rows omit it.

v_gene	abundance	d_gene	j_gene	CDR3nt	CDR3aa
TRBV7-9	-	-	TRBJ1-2	TGTGCCAGCAACCCCGACAGGAGCTATGGCTACACCTTC	CASNPDRSYGYTF
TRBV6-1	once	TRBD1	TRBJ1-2	TGTGCCAGCAGTGTCACAGGGGACTATGGCTACACCTTC	CASSVTGDYGYTF
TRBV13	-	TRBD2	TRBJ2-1	TGTGCCAGCAGCTTTTATAGCGGGGGGGACCGAGGGGATGAGCAGTTCTTC	CASSFYSGGDRGDEQFF
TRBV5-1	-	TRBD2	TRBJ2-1	TGCGCCAGCAGCTCCGGGACTAGCAGAACCAATGAGCAGTTCTTC	CASSSGTSRTNEQFF
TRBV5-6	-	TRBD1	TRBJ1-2	TGTGCCAGCAGCGTCCCTCAGGGGGCGCGTTATGGCTACACCTTC	CASSVPQGARYGYTF
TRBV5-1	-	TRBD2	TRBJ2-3	TGCGCCAGCAGCTCCTACCAGAGCGGGGGGCTAAGCACAGATACGCAGTATTTT	CASSSYQSGGLSTDTQYF
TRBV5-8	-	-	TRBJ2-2	TGTGCCAGCAGCTCTATTTGGAGGGTAGAATTAGCGAACACCGGGGAGCTGTTTTTT	CASSSIWRVELANTGELFF
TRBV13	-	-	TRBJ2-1	TGTGCCAGCAAACGGGCAGGGTGGAATGAGCAGTTCTTC	CASKRAGWNEQFF
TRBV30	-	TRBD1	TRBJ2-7	TGTGCCTGGTCGAGGGACAGCTCCTACGAGCAGTACTTC	CAWSRDSSYEQYF
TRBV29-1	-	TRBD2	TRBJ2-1	TGCAGCGTCGAACCCGGGACTACTATAAGTGAGCAGTTCTTC	CSVEPGTTISEQFF
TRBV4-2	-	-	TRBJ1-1	TGTGCCAGCAGCCAAAACCCGAGGGAGACGGTGAACACTGAAGCTTTCTTT	CASSQNPRETVNTEAFF
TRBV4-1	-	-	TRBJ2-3	TGCGCCAGCAGCCAAGTCGGGGTTGGGTCAGATACGCAGTATTTT	CASSQVGVGSDTQYF
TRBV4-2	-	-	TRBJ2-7	TGTGCCAGCAGCCAAGTATCCGACGGGTACGAGCAGTACTTC	CASSQVSDGYEQYF
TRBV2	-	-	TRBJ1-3	TGTGCCAGCAGTGAAAGCACAGCAAGAAAAAACACCATATATTTT	CASSESTARKNTIYF
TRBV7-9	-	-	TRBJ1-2	TGTGCCAGCAGCCCAGGTGACAGGCCCTATGGCTACACCTTC	CASSPGDRPYGYTF
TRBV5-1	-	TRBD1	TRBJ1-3	TGCGCCAGCAGCTTGACAGGGGAACGAAACACCATATATTTT	CASSLTGERNTIYF
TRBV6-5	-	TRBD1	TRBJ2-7	TGTGCCAGCAGTCGACCCAGGGGGTTTGGGGTCGAGCAGTACTTC	CASSRPRGFGVEQYF
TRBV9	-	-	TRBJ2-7	TGTGCCAGCAGCGTAGATCAGGGGAACTACGAGCAGTACTTC	CASSVDQGNYEQYF
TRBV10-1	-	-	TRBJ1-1	TGCGCCAGCAGAGACAGTTTACTCACTGAAGCTTTCTTT	CASRDSLLTEAFF
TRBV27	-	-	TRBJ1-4	TGTGCCAGCAGTTTATCGACAGCCGAAAAACTGTTTTTT	CASSLSTAEKLFF
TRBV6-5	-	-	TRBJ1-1	TGTGCCAGCAGTCAATCGTCCGGTTCTGAAGCTTTCTTT	CASSQSSGSEAFF
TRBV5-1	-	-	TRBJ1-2	TGCGCCAGCAGCTTGGGCCAGGGGAATATTGGCTACACCTTC	CASSLGQGNIGYTF
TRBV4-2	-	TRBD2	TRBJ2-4	TGTGCCAGCAGCCAAGAAGCGGGAATTGGAAACATTCAGTACTTC	CASSQEAGIGNIQYF
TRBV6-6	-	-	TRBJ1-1	TGTGCCAGCAGTTCATATCAGGGATGGGATAAAATTGAAGCTTTCTTT	CASSSYQGWDKIEAFF
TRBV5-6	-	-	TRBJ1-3	TGTGCCAGCAGCCCAGACAGGAGCTCTGGAAACACCATATATTTT	CASSPDRSSGNTIYF
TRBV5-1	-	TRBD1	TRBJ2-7	TGCGCCAGCAGCTCGGGGATGATCTCCCTCGGGACAGTTTACGAGCAGTACTTC	CASSSGMISLGTVYEQYF
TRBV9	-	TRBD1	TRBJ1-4	TGTGCCAGCAGCGTAGCACCCAGGGGGCGAAGAGAAAAACTGTTTTTT	CASSVAPRGRREKLFF
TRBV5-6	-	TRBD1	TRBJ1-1	TGTGCCAGCAGCTTTACAGGGGTTGGGTACACTGAAGCTTTCTTT	CASSFTGVGYTEAFF
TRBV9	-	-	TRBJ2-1	TGTGCCAGCAGCGTAGGGACGACTGGGGCTTACAATGAGCAGTTCTTC	CASSVGTTGAYNEQFF
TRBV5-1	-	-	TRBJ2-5	TGCGCCAGCAGCTTGGATGGGCTGTTAGAGACCCAGTACTTC	CASSLDGLLETQYF
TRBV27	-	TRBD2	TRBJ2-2	TGTGCCAGCAGTTCGGCGGGGGGGCCTATTACCGGGGAGCTGTTTTTT	CASSSAGGPITGELFF
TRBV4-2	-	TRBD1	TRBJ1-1	TGTGCCAGCAGCCCAGGGGGAAACACTGAAGCTTTCTTT	CASSPGGNTEAFF
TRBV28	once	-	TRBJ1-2	TGTGCCAGCAGTCAAACCGGCTATGGCTACACCTTC	CASSQTGYGYTF
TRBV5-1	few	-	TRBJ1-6	TGCGCCAGCAGCTTGGCCGGACAGTCTAATTCACCCCTCCACTTT	CASSLAGQSNSPLHF
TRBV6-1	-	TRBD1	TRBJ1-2	TGTGCCACAGCAGGGAAAGGGGGCACCACCTTC	CATAGKGGTTF